The T cell receptor (beta chain) under discussion was sequenced for a study of cytomegalovirus exposure and HLA in healthy donors (TCRdb year 2017). Regarding the study in general: An earlier analysis of a few hundred of the donors reported about 260 Gb of sequence data and 117 million unique TCR beta sequences obtained from about 179 million T cells. Every discovery cohort repertoire had been produced on one sequencing platform. Besides the first cohort of under 700 subjects, a separate validation cohort made up of 120 or so different subjects was used. Of the 300 to 500 genotyped donors, 81% were placed in the genetic ancestry cluster associated with self-reported Caucasian donors. Roughly 5 DR-DQ haplotypes were treated as single units for association and clustering because of strong linkage in the cohort. To study patterns of TCR occurrence, a later analysis re-analyzed previously published TCR beta repertoires from around 660 donors and added high-resolution HLA genotyping. Rather than drawing on any new phenotypic data, the later analysis identified candidate immune exposures from TCR beta sequences and the way those sequences occurred across donors. The number of donors typed differed by locus, with roughly 620-630 for A, B, C, DRB1 and DQB1, more than 500 for DQA1, nearly 610 for DPA1, and around 430 for DPB1. The study profiled the T cell repertoires of approximately 700 subjects by immunosequencing and related them to cytomegalovirus serostatus. Roughly 320 gigabases of sequencing data and 75 million to 85 million unique TCR sequences made up an early release that covered roughly 670 HLA-typed donors. Among 300 to 500 genotyped donors of the cohort, an average of around 250,000 unique TCR beta nucleotide sequences was sequenced per donor, of which about 19% were non-productive. In a later genetic analysis, genome-wide SNP genotypes for about 55% of the 666 donors were used, and that subset was treated as a discovery cohort. To predict cytomegalovirus infection status, the study combined high-throughput TCR immunosequencing, statistical association of individual TCRs with disease status, and machine learning. An earlier analysis of some 600 of the donors applied high-throughput TCR beta sequencing to assess whether each TCR beta V gene segment acted as functional or pseudogenic. HLA typing included class I and class II loci at four-digit resolution. The study aimed to test whether signatures of past pathogen exposure could be identified by cataloging public T cell receptors. Alongside the repertoire data, information on donor age, sex, ethnicity and CMV serostatus was compiled. Overall results and qualifications from the work: A cluster of highly shared sequence variants was judged likely to be a technical artifact of the sequencing pipeline. While some public TCRs were present in many individuals, most TCR sequences turned up only very rarely across donors. The 87-base-pair reads could not distinguish some IMGT-functional V segments, including TRBV6-2 and TRBV6-3, so those segments were excluded. A later analysis associated 16,951 TCR beta sequences with specific HLA alleles at a false discovery rate of 0.05. The authors suggested that the approach could potentially be generalized to other disease states and immunological phenotypes. Correlated functional status among segregating V segments might reflect linkage disequilibrium, but an unknown experimental factor could not be ruled out. Only TCR beta chains were sequenced in this cohort, and the absence of alpha or paired-chain data limited detectable features. An association between a missense DCLRE1C variant and V-gene and J-gene trimming of TCR beta chains was found in a later genetic analysis and replicated in an independent cohort. The only immune exposure information available for the cohort was CMV serostatus. A total of 164 TCR beta chains were listed by the study as associated with cytomegalovirus. Because counts were too low, 15 or so rarely observed V segments, including chromosome 9 orphons, were excluded from the earlier analysis of several hundred of the donors. According to a later genetic analysis, donors in an Asian-associated ancestry cluster had fewer N-insertions in productive TCRs than the roughly 670-donor mean. In vitro tests confirmed that a few of the cytomegalovirus-associated TCR beta chains recognize cytomegalovirus antigens. The presence/absence analyses assumed that sequencing depth was roughly uniform across donors, and that assumption may not be true. Broadly in line with IMGT annotations, most TCR beta V segments showed up in productive rearrangements about 87% or about 30% of the time in an earlier analysis of approximately 640 of the donors. In a later analysis, TCR association rates were found to vary across HLA loci, with the most associated TCRs seen for DRB1 alleles and the fewest for HLA-C alleles. According to a later analysis, parvovirus B19, influenza, CMV and Epstein-Barr virus appeared linked to several top co-occurrence clusters. In both the original and validation cohorts, the classifier was reported to diagnose cytomegalovirus status with high specificity and sensitivity. In a later analysis, HLA-associated TCR beta chains showed more clonal expansion and lower generation probabilities than non-associated chains that were equally common. Strong co-occurrence of HLA alleles, especially DR and DQ, made assigning TCR associations to individual alleles difficult. A further reported finding was that TCR beta sequences accurately predicted the HLA-A and HLA-B alleles for most subjects in the first cohort. Because HLA typing was unavailable for some donors at each locus, only the typed subset was used in association tests. In a later analysis, most CMV-associated TCR beta chains were found to appear HLA-restricted, with HLA associations seemingly driven largely by CMV exposure.

The germline V gene encodes CDR1 MNHNS and CDR2 SASEGT. From cysteine to phenylalanine, the CDR3 is 13 amino acids long. Of the read, only the CDR3 DNA is kept; its 39 bases are in frame from base 1. Germline trimming: 4 bases from V, 8 bases from J; junction bases outside gene matches: 2. About this clone itself: The antigen it recognizes is unknown. Base qualities are not recorded, but no much larger clone differs from it by a single base.

The cohort was made up of 666 healthy bone marrow donors. Cohort members were all nominally healthy when sampled, although unrecorded immune exposures were likely present. The donor was CMV seropositive and belonged to the group of about 290 seropositive cohort members. Each donor provided a peripheral blood sample, and peripheral blood mononuclear cells were used for TCR beta sequencing. The Qiagen DNeasy Blood Extraction Kit was used to extract genomic DNA from the blood cell samples. Library construction relied on the immunoSEQ multiplex PCR assay. For the multiplex PCR, a mixture combining 60 forward primers for TCR Vbeta segments and 13 reverse primers for TCR Jbeta segments was used. A multiplex PCR assay on genomic DNA amplified the CDR3 region of rearranged TCR beta genes. On the Illumina HiSeq System, the amplified TCR beta libraries were sequenced as 87-base-pair reads. The study's processing was this. Across the 500 to 750 repertoires, a later analysis counted 80 million or so unique TCR beta chains, approximately 12 million of which were shared by at least two donors. Raw reads were error-corrected and collapsed into unique sequences by a nearest-neighbor algorithm in which closely related sequences were merged to remove PCR and sequencing errors. CDR3 sequences were aligned to IMGT reference sequences to assign V, D and J gene segments. Each retained sequence needed at least a six-nucleotide match to both a V gene segment and a J gene segment. Rearrangements were classified as productive when the CDR3 lacked stop codons and remained in frame with V and J, and all other rearrangements were classified as non-productive. Following IMGT convention, CDR3 was defined as the stretch from the second conserved V-encoded cysteine to the conserved J-encoded phenylalanine. The earlier analysis of 587 of the donors excluded sequences that lacked an unambiguous match to a single V gene segment. In an earlier analysis of approximately 550 of the donors, V segments were called functional above 56.7% productive rearrangements and were called segregating when the between-donor standard deviation exceeded 5%. To diagnose cytomegalovirus status from the catalog of TCR beta chain sequences, a statistical classification framework was built. In a later analysis, TCR nucleotide sequences were compared against IMGT/GENE-DB human TR gene sequences so that V and J genes could be assigned. In a later analysis, CDR3 sequences and most-parsimonious VDJ recombination scenarios were assigned using the TCRdist pipeline. In a later analysis, each TCR beta chain was defined by its CDR3 amino acid sequence together with its V-gene family, and reads lacking a unique V-gene family were excluded. To address suspected cross-contamination and a sequencing artifact, a later analysis removed a few hundred highly shared, low-generation-probability nucleotide sequences. For each public chain, a later analysis derived a clonal expansion index from normalized ranks of inferred template counts within each repertoire. A later analysis computed generation probabilities with a VDJ recombination model fitted to out-of-frame rearrangements, and checked the results against IGoR. Hypergeometric tests were used in a later analysis to score TCR-TCR, TCR-HLA and TCR-CMV co-occurrence, with a repertoire-size bias correction applied to the TCR pairs. False discovery rates were estimated in a later analysis by permuting HLA or CMV assignments 20 times. In a later analysis, co-occurring TCRs were grouped using DBSCAN, with TCRdist sequence similarity added in when clustering inside HLA-allele-positive subsets. Co-occurrence clustering excluded repertoires with fewer than 30,000 or more than 120,000 public chains, plus five with anomalous nucleotide sharing. Held by TCRdb, this immuneACCESS table contains in-frame sequences only and omits some clones. Under half of the omission traces to an unresolved V gene where checked; the cause of the rest is unknown. V and J calls and clone size are as listed in that table; D and trimming were resolved from the DNA. Here the sample has around 150,000 clones; roughly 78% occur a single time. Together, the top ten hold just under 6.5% of the sample.

Sequenced: PBMCs. The rearrangement joined TRBV6-1 to TRBJ1-4; a stretch of 9 junction bases matches TRBD1. This receptor was taken from a man between 50 and 59 years old in good health and CMV-seropositive. The DNA sequence is given as TGTGCCAGCAGTGTGGACAGGGGAGAAAAACTGTTTTTT. It encodes CASSVDRGEKLFF.